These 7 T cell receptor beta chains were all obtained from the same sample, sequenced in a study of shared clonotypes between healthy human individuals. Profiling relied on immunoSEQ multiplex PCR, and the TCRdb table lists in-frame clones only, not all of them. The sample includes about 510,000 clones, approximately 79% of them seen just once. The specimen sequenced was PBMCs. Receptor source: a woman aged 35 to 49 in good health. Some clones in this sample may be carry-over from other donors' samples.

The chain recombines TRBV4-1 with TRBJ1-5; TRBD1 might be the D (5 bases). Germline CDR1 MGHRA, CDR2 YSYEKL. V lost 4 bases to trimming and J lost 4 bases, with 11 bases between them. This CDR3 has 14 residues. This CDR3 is CASSPGRINQPQHF. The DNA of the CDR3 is TGCGCCAGCAGCCCGGGACGGATTAATCAGCCCCAGCATTTT.

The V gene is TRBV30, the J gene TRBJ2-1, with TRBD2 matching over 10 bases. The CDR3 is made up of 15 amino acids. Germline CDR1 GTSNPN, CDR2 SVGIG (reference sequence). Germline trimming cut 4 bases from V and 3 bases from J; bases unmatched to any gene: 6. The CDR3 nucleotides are TGTGCCTGGACGGCCCTAGCGGGAGTCTACAATGAGCAGTTCTTC. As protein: CAWTALAGVYNEQFF.

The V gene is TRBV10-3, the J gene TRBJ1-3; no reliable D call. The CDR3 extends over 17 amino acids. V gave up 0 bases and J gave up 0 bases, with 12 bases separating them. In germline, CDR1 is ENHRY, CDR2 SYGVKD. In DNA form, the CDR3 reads TGTGCCATCAGTGAGTCGGGCGCAAAGAACTCTGGAAACACCATATATTTT. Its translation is CAISESGAKNSGNTIYF.

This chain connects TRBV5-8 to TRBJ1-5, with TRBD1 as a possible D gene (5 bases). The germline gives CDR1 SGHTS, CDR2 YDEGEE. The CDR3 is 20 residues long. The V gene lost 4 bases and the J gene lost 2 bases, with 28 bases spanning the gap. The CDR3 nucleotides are TGTGCCAGCAGCACCCCTCTTCGCGACAGCCGCCCCTCTGGCAATCAGCCCCAGCATTTT. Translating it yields CASSTPLRDSRPSGNQPQHF.

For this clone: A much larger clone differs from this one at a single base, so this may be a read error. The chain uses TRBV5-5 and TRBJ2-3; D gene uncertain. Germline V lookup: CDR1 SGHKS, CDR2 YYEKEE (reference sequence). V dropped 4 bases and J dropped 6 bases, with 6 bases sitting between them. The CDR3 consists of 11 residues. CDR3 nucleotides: TGTGCCAGCAGCCCCAGGGATACGCAGTATTTT. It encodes CASSPRDTQYF.

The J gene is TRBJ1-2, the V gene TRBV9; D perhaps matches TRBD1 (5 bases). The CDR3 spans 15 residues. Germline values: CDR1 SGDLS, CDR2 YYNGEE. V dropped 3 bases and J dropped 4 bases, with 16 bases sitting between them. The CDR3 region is CASSGATGRGYGYTF. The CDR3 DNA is TGTGCCAGCAGCGGCGCAACAGGTCGGGGCTATGGCTACACCTTC.

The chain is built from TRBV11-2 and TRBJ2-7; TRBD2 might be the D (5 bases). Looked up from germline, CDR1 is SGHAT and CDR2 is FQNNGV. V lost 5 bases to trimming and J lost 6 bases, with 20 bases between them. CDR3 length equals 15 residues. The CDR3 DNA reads TGTGCCAGCAGCCCAACCGTCGGGGTGGTAGTCGAGCAGTACTTC. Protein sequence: CASSPTVGVVVEQYF.